This TCR beta chain is drawn from a study of T-cell memory formation after mild COVID-19. Background on the study: Clusters of TCRs were largely donor specific.

Germline values: CDR1 LGHNA, CDR2 YSLEER. This CDR3 comprises 17 residues. J gave up 0 bases and V 0 bases, and 1 base lay outside the gene matches. TCRdb called the 5' RACE reads again in MiXCR, with one record for every CDR3 protein. This table holds a few hundred thousand distinct CDR3 sequences, more than 8% found once. The sample holds a few counts of this clonotype. The specimen sequenced was PBMCs or a T cell subset sorted from them (not recorded which). The clonotype was recovered from a man aged 18-30 years who had mild COVID-19 (a few samples of this study predate the infection). Cell type and time point are not known. The rearrangement joins TRBV4-3 to TRBJ2-6; 8 bases are a match to TRBD2. This CDR3 reads CASSQDGTSSGANVLTF. The CDR3 nucleotides read TGCGCCAGCAGCCAAGATGGGACTAGCTCTGGGGCCAACGTCCTGACTTTC.